A selection of T cell receptor beta chains follows, all from one sample in a study of shared clonotypes between healthy human individuals. Assay used: immunoSEQ multiplex PCR; TCRdb lists only in-frame clones, some missing. Of under 600,000 clones in the sample, about 96% are singletons; the top ten hold about 0.06%. Sequencing used naive CD4+ T cells sorted from blood. The source is a woman in her twenties or thirties in good health. The CDR3 runs from the conserved cysteine through the conserved F or W. Fields, in order: CDR3 DNA, CDR3 protein, D gene, J gene, V gene, clone size. D genes are given only for firm matches. Part of the rows lack a size; the others show once, few, many or a class for expanded clones.

CDR3nt: TGTGCCAGCAGCTTATTAATAGCGGGAGTTGTGGGCAATGAGCAGTTCTTC; CDR3aa: CASSLLIAGVVGNEQFF; d_gene: TRBD2; j_gene: TRBJ2-1; v_gene: TRBV7-6; abundance: .
CDR3nt: TGTGCCACCAGCAGAGAAGGGCTAGCGGGAAGAGAGACCCAGTACTTC; CDR3aa: CATSREGLAGRETQYF; d_gene: TRBD2; j_gene: TRBJ2-5; v_gene: TRBV15; abundance: once
CDR3nt: TGTGCCAGCAGCCCTCTTAGCGGGAGGTACACCGGGGAGCTGTTTTTT; CDR3aa: CASSPLSGRYTGELFF; d_gene: TRBD2; j_gene: TRBJ2-2; v_gene: TRBV11-2; abundance: .
CDR3nt: TGCGCCAGCAGCTCCCTCCAGGGGACTGGCTACACCTTC; CDR3aa: CASSSLQGTGYTF; d_gene: .; j_gene: TRBJ1-2; v_gene: TRBV5-1; abundance: .
CDR3nt: TGTGCCAGCAGCGGACTAGCGGGAACTACTTACGAGCAGTACTTC; CDR3aa: CASSGLAGTTYEQYF; d_gene: TRBD2; j_gene: TRBJ2-7; v_gene: TRBV28; abundance: once
CDR3nt: TGTGCCAGCAGCGCCACAACTAGCGTGGGGTCCGAGCAGTACTTC; CDR3aa: CASSATTSVGSEQYF; d_gene: TRBD2; j_gene: TRBJ2-7; v_gene: TRBV7-2; abundance: once
CDR3nt: TGTGCCAGCAGTGCCGGGACTAGCGGGAGCGAGCAGTACTTC; CDR3aa: CASSAGTSGSEQYF; d_gene: TRBD2; j_gene: TRBJ2-7; v_gene: TRBV6-1; abundance: .
CDR3nt: TGTGCCAGCTCAGAGCTAGCGGGAGAATACGATACGCAGTATTTT; CDR3aa: CASSELAGEYDTQYF; d_gene: TRBD2; j_gene: TRBJ2-3; v_gene: TRBV18; abundance: .
CDR3nt: TGCGCCAGCAGCCAATCACGGCGGGAGCGCCGGGCAGATACGCAGTATTTT; CDR3aa: CASSQSRRERRADTQYF; d_gene: TRBD2; j_gene: TRBJ2-3; v_gene: TRBV4-1; abundance: .
CDR3nt: TGCGCCAGCAGCCAAAGGGTCCTTAATAGGGACAATGAGCAGTTCTTC; CDR3aa: CASSQRVLNRDNEQFF; d_gene: .; j_gene: TRBJ2-1; v_gene: TRBV4-1; abundance: .
CDR3nt: TGCGCCAGCAGCCCGCCAGGATTTACTAATGAAAAACTGTTTTTT; CDR3aa: CASSPPGFTNEKLFF; d_gene: .; j_gene: TRBJ1-4; v_gene: TRBV5-1; abundance: .
CDR3nt: TGTGCCAGCAGTCCAGGACTAGTAAGCACAGATACGCAGTATTTT; CDR3aa: CASSPGLVSTDTQYF; d_gene: TRBD2; j_gene: TRBJ2-3; v_gene: TRBV28; abundance: .
CDR3nt: TGTGCCAGCAGTTTATGGGCTAGCGGTGTAGAAGAGACCCAGTACTTC; CDR3aa: CASSLWASGVEETQYF; d_gene: TRBD2; j_gene: TRBJ2-5; v_gene: TRBV28; abundance: .
CDR3nt: TGTGCCAGCACCGGACAGGGAAGAGTTACCGGGGAGCTGTTTTTT; CDR3aa: CASTGQGRVTGELFF; d_gene: TRBD1; j_gene: TRBJ2-2; v_gene: TRBV2; abundance: .
CDR3nt: TGTGCCAGCAGCTCCAACCGGGCCCCGAGGGATTTT; CDR3aa: CASSSNRAPRDF; d_gene: .; j_gene: TRBJ2-3; v_gene: TRBV7-9; abundance: .
CDR3nt: TGTGCCAGCAGTGATCTAGCGGGAGCTTTCGAGCAGTACTTC; CDR3aa: CASSDLAGAFEQYF; d_gene: TRBD2; j_gene: TRBJ2-7; v_gene: TRBV28; abundance: .
CDR3nt: TGTGCCAGCAGTTGGCGAAGGGACAGGAACACTGAAGCTTTCTTT; CDR3aa: CASSWRRDRNTEAFF; d_gene: TRBD1; j_gene: TRBJ1-1; v_gene: TRBV6-5; abundance: .
CDR3nt: TGCGCCAGCAGCCATTCCCGCTGGACAGGGTTCACCGGGGAGCTGTTTTTT; CDR3aa: CASSHSRWTGFTGELFF; d_gene: TRBD1; j_gene: TRBJ2-2; v_gene: TRBV4-1; abundance: .
CDR3nt: TGTGCCAGCCAGGGGAGCAATCAGCCCCAGCATTTT; CDR3aa: CASQGSNQPQHF; d_gene: .; j_gene: TRBJ1-5; v_gene: TRBV10-3; abundance: .
CDR3nt: TGTGCCAGTAGTTTCTGGACTAGCGGGAGAGATGGCCAAGAGACCCAGTACTTC; CDR3aa: CASSFWTSGRDGQETQYF; d_gene: TRBD2; j_gene: TRBJ2-5; v_gene: TRBV19; abundance: .
CDR3nt: TGTGCCACGCAGGGTTCTTGGGTCAATCAGCCCCAGCATTTT; CDR3aa: CATQGSWVNQPQHF; d_gene: .; j_gene: TRBJ1-5; v_gene: TRBV10-3; abundance: .
CDR3nt: TGCGCCAGCAGCCAAGAGGGACACGGCTACGAGCAGTACTTC; CDR3aa: CASSQEGHGYEQYF; d_gene: .; j_gene: TRBJ2-7; v_gene: TRBV4-1; abundance: few
CDR3nt: TGTGCCAGCAGTATCCCACAGGGGGCCTACGAGCAGTACTTC; CDR3aa: CASSIPQGAYEQYF; d_gene: TRBD1; j_gene: TRBJ2-7; v_gene: TRBV28; abundance: .
CDR3nt: TGTGCCAGCAGCTTAGGTAGCGGGAGGCCCTCCTACGAGCAGTACTTC; CDR3aa: CASSLGSGRPSYEQYF; d_gene: TRBD2; j_gene: TRBJ2-7; v_gene: TRBV11-1; abundance: .
CDR3nt: TGTGCCAGCAGGCCTCGCGGCGGGGAGGCCTACGAGCAGTACTTC; CDR3aa: CASRPRGGEAYEQYF; d_gene: .; j_gene: TRBJ2-7; v_gene: TRBV6-5; abundance: once
CDR3nt: TGTGCTAGTGGTGTGGGGGAGAACACAGATACGCAGTATTTT; CDR3aa: CASGVGENTDTQYF; d_gene: .; j_gene: TRBJ2-3; v_gene: TRBV12-5; abundance: .
CDR3nt: TGTGCCACCAGCAGAGGACAGGGAAATGAAAAACTGTTTTTT; CDR3aa: CATSRGQGNEKLFF; d_gene: TRBD1; j_gene: TRBJ1-4; v_gene: TRBV15; abundance: .
CDR3nt: TGTGCCAGCAGCTCTTTCACGAACACCGGGGAGCTGTTTTTT; CDR3aa: CASSSFTNTGELFF; d_gene: .; j_gene: TRBJ2-2; v_gene: TRBV7-9; abundance: .
CDR3nt: TGTGCCTGGAGTGGGTTTTATTTGGGACACCTGAACACCGGGGAGCTGTTTTTT; CDR3aa: CAWSGFYLGHLNTGELFF; d_gene: .; j_gene: TRBJ2-2; v_gene: TRBV30; abundance: .
CDR3nt: TGTGCCAGCAGCCAACAGGAGACACGAAATGGCTACACCTTC; CDR3aa: CASSQQETRNGYTF; d_gene: .; j_gene: TRBJ1-2; v_gene: TRBV11-2; abundance: .
CDR3nt: TGTGCCAGCAGTAAACCGGGACAAGGCAATCAGCCCCAGCATTTT; CDR3aa: CASSKPGQGNQPQHF; d_gene: .; j_gene: TRBJ1-5; v_gene: TRBV6-6; abundance: once
CDR3nt: TGTGCCAGCAGCTTAGTAGGGAACACTGAAGCTTTCTTT; CDR3aa: CASSLVGNTEAFF; d_gene: .; j_gene: TRBJ1-1; v_gene: TRBV7-2; abundance: .
CDR3nt: TGTGCCAGCTCATCGGGACTAGCGACTTACAATGAGCAGTTCTTC; CDR3aa: CASSSGLATYNEQFF; d_gene: TRBD2; j_gene: TRBJ2-1; v_gene: TRBV18; abundance: .
CDR3nt: TGTGCCAGCAGCTTGCTCTCGACCGGGGAGCTGTTTTTT; CDR3aa: CASSLLSTGELFF; d_gene: .; j_gene: TRBJ2-2; v_gene: TRBV7-8; abundance: .
CDR3nt: TGTGCCAGTAATAATTGGGACAGGGTGAATGGCTACACCTTC; CDR3aa: CASNNWDRVNGYTF; d_gene: TRBD1; j_gene: TRBJ1-2; v_gene: TRBV19; abundance: .
CDR3nt: TGTGCCAGCAGCGTAGTTTCGGACACTGAAGCTTTCTTT; CDR3aa: CASSVVSDTEAFF; d_gene: .; j_gene: TRBJ1-1; v_gene: TRBV9; abundance: .
CDR3nt: TGTGCCAGCAGTAAAACAGGGGCCCTCTCCTACGAGCAGTACTTC; CDR3aa: CASSKTGALSYEQYF; d_gene: TRBD1; j_gene: TRBJ2-7; v_gene: TRBV27; abundance: .
CDR3nt: TGTGCCAGTAGTATAACAGGGGGCGCCGGCAATCAGCCCCAGCATTTT; CDR3aa: CASSITGGAGNQPQHF; d_gene: TRBD1; j_gene: TRBJ1-5; v_gene: TRBV19; abundance: .
CDR3nt: TGTGCCAGCAGTGAAATTCCCTACGAGCAGTACTTC; CDR3aa: CASSEIPYEQYF; d_gene: .; j_gene: TRBJ2-7; v_gene: TRBV6-1; abundance: .
CDR3nt: TGTGCCAGCAGCTTAGACCTGGCGGGAGGGCCGAACGAGCAGTACTTC; CDR3aa: CASSLDLAGGPNEQYF; d_gene: TRBD2; j_gene: TRBJ2-7; v_gene: TRBV11-2; abundance: .
CDR3nt: TGCGCCAGCAGTGAGTCGACAGGATACAATGAGCAGTTCTTC; CDR3aa: CASSESTGYNEQFF; d_gene: .; j_gene: TRBJ2-1; v_gene: TRBV10-1; abundance: .
CDR3nt: TGTGCCAGCAGCAGCAGCAACTATGGCTACACCTTC; CDR3aa: CASSSSNYGYTF; d_gene: .; j_gene: TRBJ1-2; v_gene: TRBV9; abundance: .
CDR3nt: TGTGCCAGCAGTCCCCCGGGGCACACAGATACGCAGTATTTT; CDR3aa: CASSPPGHTDTQYF; d_gene: .; j_gene: TRBJ2-3; v_gene: TRBV28; abundance: .
CDR3nt: TGCGCCAGCAGCTTTGATACAGTTCCCTACGAGCAGTACTTC; CDR3aa: CASSFDTVPYEQYF; d_gene: .; j_gene: TRBJ2-7; v_gene: TRBV5-1; abundance: .
CDR3nt: TGTGCCAGCTCACCACGCGGGCGGGGAAACTCCTACGAGCAGTACTTC; CDR3aa: CASSPRGRGNSYEQYF; d_gene: .; j_gene: TRBJ2-7; v_gene: TRBV18; abundance: .
CDR3nt: TGTGCCAGCAGTGAGTGGGCGGGAGGGAGTGGGGCCAACGTCCTGACTTTC; CDR3aa: CASSEWAGGSGANVLTF; d_gene: TRBD2; j_gene: TRBJ2-6; v_gene: TRBV2; abundance: .
CDR3nt: TGTGCCAGCAGCTTGGGCGGACCCTACGAGCAGTACTTC; CDR3aa: CASSLGGPYEQYF; d_gene: .; j_gene: TRBJ2-7; v_gene: TRBV5-4; abundance: .
CDR3nt: TGCGCCAGCGGAAAATCATCAGGGGGTAGGAACACTGAAGCTTTCTTT; CDR3aa: CASGKSSGGRNTEAFF; d_gene: TRBD1; j_gene: TRBJ1-1; v_gene: TRBV5-1; abundance: .
CDR3nt: TGTGCCAGCTCACCCCTTAGTAATAATGAGCAGTTCTTC; CDR3aa: CASSPLSNNEQFF; d_gene: .; j_gene: TRBJ2-1; v_gene: TRBV18; abundance: .
CDR3nt: TGTGCCTGGAGTGATCCTCGGGGGAGGGAGCAGTTCTTC; CDR3aa: CAWSDPRGREQFF; d_gene: .; j_gene: TRBJ2-1; v_gene: TRBV30; abundance: .